A selection of T cell receptor beta chains follows, all from one sample in a study of blood T cell repertoires in COVID-19. TCRdb's table, derived via immunoSEQ multiplex PCR, lists solely in-frame clones and lacks some. The table shows roughly 260,000 clones, with over 80% occurring only once. Sequenced: PBMCs or T cells enriched from blood (not recorded which). The source is a woman aged 18-35 years who had recovered from COVID-19. The CDR3 runs from the conserved cysteine through the conserved F or W. A D gene is named only where the DNA matches it firmly. Clone size is given for some rows only: seen once, a few or many times, or a class if the clone is expanded.

clone size	J gene	V gene	D gene	CDR3 protein	CDR3 DNA
-	TRBJ1-6	TRBV4-2	-	CASSQDGMAGGSSPLHF	TGTGCCAGCAGCCAAGATGGTATGGCGGGGGGCTCTTCACCCCTCCACTTT
-	TRBJ1-2	TRBV11-3	-	CASSLDTDSAYGYTF	TGTGCCAGCAGCTTAGACACCGATAGCGCCTATGGCTACACCTTC
many	TRBJ1-2	TRBV4-1	TRBD1	CASSQRGRQGDYGYTF	TGCGCCAGCAGCCAACGAGGCCGACAGGGGGACTATGGCTACACCTTC
-	TRBJ1-1	TRBV6-5	-	CASSYSISGNTEAFF	TGTGCCAGCAGTTACTCGATATCAGGGAACACTGAAGCTTTCTTT
-	TRBJ2-5	TRBV7-2	TRBD2	CASSQTSGGWETQYF	TGTGCCAGCAGCCAGACTAGCGGGGGGTGGGAGACCCAGTACTTC
-	TRBJ1-6	TRBV28	-	CASWSRQTYNSPLHF	TGTGCCAGTTGGTCGCGGCAGACTTATAATTCACCCCTCCACTTT
few	TRBJ1-1	TRBV11-3	-	CASSLGTTRVPVRNTEAFF	TGTGCCAGCAGCTTAGGGACGACTAGAGTCCCCGTAAGGAACACTGAAGCTTTCTTT
-	TRBJ2-7	TRBV28	-	CASRKGGQSYEQYF	TGTGCCAGCAGGAAAGGCGGACAGTCGTACGAGCAGTACTTC
few	TRBJ2-7	TRBV11-1	-	CASSPSGSLYEQYF	TGTGCCAGCAGCCCGTCCGGTAGCCTCTACGAGCAGTACTTC
-	TRBJ2-2	TRBV5-1	-	CASSFQGSTGELFF	TGCGCCAGCAGCTTCCAGGGCAGCACCGGGGAGCTGTTTTTT
-	TRBJ1-2	TRBV14	-	CASSQDLWGDSYGYTF	TGTGCCAGCAGCCAAGATTTATGGGGCGATTCCTATGGCTACACCTTC
once	TRBJ1-3	TRBV3-1/TRBV3-2	-	CASSQVSQGPGNTIYF	TGTGCCAGCAGCCAAGTCTCCCAGGGCCCTGGAAACACCATATATTTT
-	TRBJ1-2	TRBV6-5	TRBD1	CASSWTGDVYTF	TGTGCCAGCAGTTGGACAGGGGACGTCTACACCTTC
-	TRBJ2-3	TRBV15	-	CATSRDWAGTHTDTQYF	TGTGCCACCAGCAGAGATTGGGCAGGAACCCACACAGATACGCAGTATTTT
once	TRBJ1-5	TRBV28	TRBD1	CASRPSPGTGYQPQHF	TGTGCCAGCAGACCCAGTCCCGGGACAGGGTATCAGCCCCAGCATTTT
-	TRBJ2-7	TRBV21-1	-	CASSKYIRVTGTASYEQYF	TGTGCCAGCAGCAAATATATACGGGTAACAGGGACAGCCTCCTACGAGCAGTACTTC
-	TRBJ1-2	TRBV9	TRBD1	CASSAGQGIGYGYTF	TGTGCCAGCAGCGCAGGACAGGGAATAGGCTATGGCTACACCTTC
-	TRBJ2-1	TRBV7-2	TRBD1	CASSLAGTGGYDEQFF	TGTGCCAGCAGCTTAGCGGGGACAGGGGGTTACGATGAGCAGTTCTTC
-	TRBJ2-1	TRBV12-3/TRBV12-4	-	CASSSGYYEQFF	TGTGCCAGCAGTTCAGGGTACTATGAGCAGTTCTTC
-	TRBJ2-5	TRBV7-2	-	CASSLEWRIGTQYF	TGTGCCAGCAGCTTAGAATGGAGGATAGGGACCCAGTACTTC
-	TRBJ1-3	TRBV5-1	-	CASSLELFNSGNTIYF	TGCGCCAGCAGCTTGGAGCTTTTCAACTCTGGAAACACCATATATTTT
once	TRBJ1-6	TRBV3-1/TRBV3-2	-	CASSQGQGNSPLHF	TGTGCCAGCAGCCAAGGGCAGGGTAATTCACCCCTCCACTTT
-	TRBJ2-7	TRBV27	TRBD2	CASRLAGAHEQYF	TGTGCCAGCAGACTAGCGGGAGCACACGAGCAGTACTTC
-	TRBJ1-2	TRBV9	-	CASSASIGDGPYGYTF	TGTGCCAGCAGCGCCTCGATAGGAGACGGCCCCTATGGCTACACCTTC
-	TRBJ2-2	TRBV5-6	TRBD1	CASSSGDRARGTGELFF	TGTGCCAGCAGCTCGGGGGACAGGGCTAGAGGCACCGGGGAGCTGTTTTTT
-	TRBJ2-3	TRBV9	TRBD1	CASSVRQGTDTQYF	TGTGCCAGCAGCGTTAGACAGGGGACAGATACGCAGTATTTT
-	TRBJ2-1	TRBV5-1	-	CASTSGTGNNEQFF	TGCGCCAGCACCTCCGGGACTGGCAACAATGAGCAGTTCTTC
-	TRBJ2-4	TRBV5-1	-	CASSFGHVGKNIQYF	TGCGCCAGCAGCTTCGGACACGTAGGCAAAAACATTCAGTACTTC
once	TRBJ2-6	TRBV4-1	-	CASSQGGSYSGANVLTF	TGCGCCAGCAGCCAAGGCGGGTCCTACTCTGGGGCCAACGTCCTGACTTTC
once	TRBJ2-7	TRBV7-2	-	CASSLTSEFYYEQYF	TGTGCCAGCAGCTTAACATCCGAATTTTACTACGAGCAGTACTTC
-	TRBJ2-1	TRBV10-2	TRBD2	CASSGTSDSYNEQFF	TGCGCCAGCAGTGGGACTAGCGACTCCTACAATGAGCAGTTCTTC
few	TRBJ2-3	TRBV19	-	CASSIEGSGGDTQYF	TGTGCCAGTAGTATAGAGGGTAGCGGAGGAGATACGCAGTATTTT
-	TRBJ2-3	TRBV10-3	TRBD2	CAISTSGGGPSTDTQYF	TGTGCCATCAGCACTAGCGGGGGGGGTCCTAGCACAGATACGCAGTATTTT
-	TRBJ2-2	TRBV5-1	TRBD2	CASSDTSGTGGELFF	TGCGCCAGCAGCGATACTAGCGGGACTGGCGGGGAGCTGTTTTTT
few	TRBJ1-2	TRBV5-1	-	CASSFGSTNYGYTF	TGCGCCAGCAGCTTCGGGAGCACAAACTATGGCTACACCTTC
-	TRBJ1-2	TRBV4-2	TRBD1	CASSPDRGLYGYTF	TGTGCCAGCAGCCCAGACAGGGGGCTCTATGGCTACACCTTC
-	TRBJ2-7	TRBV11-3	-	CASSLEGAVDEQYF	TGTGCCAGCAGCTTAGAGGGGGCGGTCGACGAGCAGTACTTC
-	TRBJ1-2	TRBV5-1	-	CASSLAQSYGYTF	TGCGCCAGCAGCTTGGCGCAGTCCTATGGCTACACCTTC
-	TRBJ1-2	TRBV29-1	-	CSVGAGTGEIANYGYTF	TGCAGCGTCGGGGCCGGGACGGGGGAGATAGCTAACTATGGCTACACCTTC
-	TRBJ2-5	TRBV5-4	TRBD1	CASSRGDRGLQETQYF	TGTGCCAGCAGCCGTGGGGACAGGGGCTTGCAAGAGACCCAGTACTTC
-	TRBJ1-1	TRBV2	-	CASRVTGLTEAFF	TGTGCCAGCAGGGTGACAGGTCTGACTGAAGCTTTCTTT
-	TRBJ1-4	TRBV28	TRBD1	CASSGQGGKLFF	TGTGCCAGCAGTGGACAGGGAGGAAAACTGTTTTTT
once	TRBJ2-7	TRBV15	-	CATSRDPRPGSTYEQYF	TGTGCCACCAGCAGAGACCCCAGGCCTGGCAGTACCTACGAGCAGTACTTC
-	TRBJ1-3	TRBV18	-	CASSPLVFDRSSGNTIYF	TGTGCCAGCTCACCACTCGTATTCGACAGGAGCTCTGGAAACACCATATATTTT
-	TRBJ2-7	TRBV6-1	-	CASSEAYRSGYEQYF	TGTGCCAGCAGTGAAGCGTACAGGTCGGGCTACGAGCAGTACTTC
once	TRBJ2-3	TRBV5-4	-	CASSHPDRDLTDTQYF	TGTGCCAGCAGCCATCCGGACAGAGACCTCACAGATACGCAGTATTTT
-	TRBJ1-6	TRBV7-7	-	CASSLDQVSPLHF	TGTGCTAGCAGCTTAGATCAGGTTTCACCCCTCCACTTT
once	TRBJ2-3	TRBV6-5	TRBD2	CASSYSIRGGSDTQYF	TGTGCCAGCAGTTACTCTATCCGGGGGGGCTCAGATACGCAGTATTTT
-	TRBJ1-1	TRBV7-9	-	CASSQGVEAFF	TGTGCCAGCAGCCAAGGGGTTGAAGCTTTCTTT
-	TRBJ1-2	TRBV27	TRBD1	CASSSRQGRAYGYTF	TGTGCCAGCAGTTCAAGACAGGGGCGCGCCTATGGCTACACCTTC
-	TRBJ2-3	TRBV25-1	-	CASSESGSPDTQYF	TGTGCCAGCAGTGAATCCGGGTCCCCAGATACGCAGTATTTT